Listed below are T cell receptor beta chains from one sample, sequenced in a study of beta chain features in type 1 diabetes. This table comes from immunoSEQ multiplex PCR, and its TCRdb copy is limited to in-frame clones, with some not included. The data hold under 800,000 clones, with around 15% observed a single time. Sequenced input: naive CD4+ T cells from blood. The source of these receptors is a man aged 18 to 29 in good health. The CDR3 runs from the conserved cysteine through the conserved F or W. A D gene is named only where the DNA matches it firmly. Size tells how often a clone was seen (once, few, many) or the class of an expanded clone, and some rows leave it out.

j_call: TRBJ2-7
v_call: TRBV4-3
clone_size: few
d_call: TRBD2
cdr3_aa: CASSQDLSGRSYEQYF
cdr3_nt: TGCGCCAGCAGCCAAGATCTCAGCGGGAGATCCTACGAGCAGTACTTC

j_call: TRBJ1-1
v_call: TRBV19
clone_size: few
d_call: TRBD1
cdr3_aa: CASSVRGQWSTEAFF
cdr3_nt: TGTGCCAGTAGTGTCAGGGGACAGTGGAGCACTGAAGCTTTCTTT

j_call: TRBJ1-1
v_call: TRBV7-8
clone_size: NA
d_call: NA
cdr3_aa: CASSLEGNTEAFF
cdr3_nt: TGTGCCAGCAGCTTAGAAGGGAACACTGAAGCTTTCTTT

j_call: TRBJ2-1
v_call: TRBV7-9
clone_size: NA
d_call: TRBD2
cdr3_aa: CASSPTLAGGPNEQFF
cdr3_nt: TGTGCCAGCAGCCCGACCCTAGCGGGAGGGCCCAATGAGCAGTTCTTC

j_call: TRBJ2-1
v_call: TRBV2
clone_size: few
d_call: TRBD2
cdr3_aa: CASSRLAGITYNEQFF
cdr3_nt: TGTGCCAGCAGTCGACTAGCGGGTATCACCTACAATGAGCAGTTCTTC

j_call: TRBJ2-7
v_call: TRBV7-8
clone_size: NA
d_call: NA
cdr3_aa: CASSSLGGTTYEQYF
cdr3_nt: TGTGCCAGCAGCTCCCTGGGAGGCACTACCTACGAGCAGTACTTC

j_call: TRBJ2-7
v_call: TRBV4-3
clone_size: NA
d_call: NA
cdr3_aa: CASSQEPRTSSYEQYF
cdr3_nt: TGCGCCAGCAGCCAGGAACCCCGGACAAGCTCCTACGAGCAGTACTTC

j_call: TRBJ1-2
v_call: TRBV28
clone_size: few
d_call: NA
cdr3_aa: CASSFLIRGKDGYTF
cdr3_nt: TGTGCCAGCAGTTTTTTGATTCGGGGGAAGGATGGCTACACCTTC

j_call: TRBJ1-4
v_call: TRBV30
clone_size: NA
d_call: TRBD1
cdr3_aa: CAWSRDRAKLFF
cdr3_nt: TGTGCCTGGAGTAGAGACAGGGCGAAACTGTTTTTT

j_call: TRBJ1-5
v_call: TRBV10-3
clone_size: NA
d_call: NA
cdr3_aa: CAISESYGVSNQPQHF
cdr3_nt: TGTGCCATCAGTGAGTCGTATGGAGTTAGCAATCAGCCCCAGCATTTT

j_call: TRBJ2-7
v_call: TRBV5-6
clone_size: NA
d_call: NA
cdr3_aa: CASSSQVSYEQYF
cdr3_nt: TGTGCCAGCAGCTCACAGGTTTCCTACGAGCAGTACTTC

j_call: TRBJ2-7
v_call: TRBV5-1
clone_size: few
d_call: NA
cdr3_aa: CASSQTGSYEQYF
cdr3_nt: TGCGCCAGCAGCCAGACAGGCTCCTACGAGCAGTACTTC

j_call: TRBJ2-7
v_call: TRBV18
clone_size: once
d_call: NA
cdr3_aa: CASSQGPSSYEQYF
cdr3_nt: TGTGCCAGCTCACAGGGACCTAGCTCCTACGAGCAGTACTTC

j_call: TRBJ2-7
v_call: TRBV28
clone_size: NA
d_call: TRBD1
cdr3_aa: CASIPGQTYEQYF
cdr3_nt: TGTGCCAGCATCCCGGGACAGACCTACGAGCAGTACTTC

j_call: TRBJ2-7
v_call: TRBV5-4
clone_size: NA
d_call: NA
cdr3_aa: CASSVGTGPYEQYF
cdr3_nt: TGTGCCAGCAGCGTCGGGACTGGGCCCTACGAGCAGTACTTC

j_call: TRBJ1-4
v_call: TRBV4-3
clone_size: few
d_call: NA
cdr3_aa: CASSQGGGVGNEKLFF
cdr3_nt: TGCGCCAGCAGCCAAGGTGGAGGGGTTGGGAATGAAAAACTGTTTTTT

j_call: TRBJ2-5
v_call: TRBV4-2
clone_size: NA
d_call: NA
cdr3_aa: CASRGDGVLSGETQYF
cdr3_nt: TGTGCCAGCAGAGGAGACGGAGTGCTATCGGGAGAGACCCAGTACTTC

j_call: TRBJ2-1
v_call: TRBV19
clone_size: few
d_call: NA
cdr3_aa: CASSHLYNEQFF
cdr3_nt: TGTGCCAGTAGTCACTTATACAATGAGCAGTTCTTC

j_call: TRBJ1-1
v_call: TRBV7-2
clone_size: NA
d_call: TRBD1
cdr3_aa: CASSVDRGLAEAFF
cdr3_nt: TGTGCCAGCAGCGTTGACAGGGGTTTGGCTGAAGCTTTCTTT

j_call: TRBJ2-5
v_call: TRBV29-1
clone_size: few
d_call: NA
cdr3_aa: CSVGLASQETQYF
cdr3_nt: TGCAGCGTCGGTCTGGCGAGTCAGGAGACCCAGTACTTC

j_call: TRBJ1-1
v_call: TRBV4-3
clone_size: NA
d_call: TRBD1
cdr3_aa: CASSQVEGAGTEAFF
cdr3_nt: TGCGCCAGCAGCCAAGTCGAGGGGGCAGGGACTGAAGCTTTCTTT

j_call: TRBJ1-1
v_call: TRBV5-1
clone_size: few
d_call: NA
cdr3_aa: CASSLDLWGTSTEAFF
cdr3_nt: TGCGCCAGCAGCTTGGATTTATGGGGGACCTCCACTGAAGCTTTCTTT

j_call: TRBJ1-1
v_call: TRBV4-1
clone_size: NA
d_call: NA
cdr3_aa: CASSPHPRAEGQAFF
cdr3_nt: TGCGCCAGCAGCCCCCATCCCCGGGCCGAGGGACAAGCTTTCTTT

j_call: TRBJ2-1
v_call: TRBV7-6
clone_size: once
d_call: TRBD2
cdr3_aa: CASSRTRGLKQFF
cdr3_nt: TGTGCCAGCAGCCGGACTAGGGGTTTGAAGCAGTTCTTC

j_call: TRBJ2-3
v_call: TRBV5-1
clone_size: few
d_call: TRBD1
cdr3_aa: CASSTGQGARADTQYF
cdr3_nt: TGCGCCAGCAGCACCGGACAGGGGGCGCGTGCAGATACGCAGTATTTT

j_call: TRBJ1-4
v_call: TRBV4-2
clone_size: NA
d_call: TRBD1
cdr3_aa: CASSSTGAVRLFF
cdr3_nt: TGTGCCAGCAGCTCGACAGGGGCGGTGAGACTGTTTTTT

j_call: TRBJ2-7
v_call: TRBV10-3
clone_size: few
d_call: NA
cdr3_aa: CAISDRGRVDYEQYF
cdr3_nt: TGTGCCATCAGTGATCGGGGCAGGGTGGACTACGAGCAGTACTTC

j_call: TRBJ2-7
v_call: TRBV5-4
clone_size: NA
d_call: NA
cdr3_aa: CASTSAGRSYEQYF
cdr3_nt: TGTGCCTCAACTTCAGCTGGGCGCTCCTACGAGCAGTACTTC

j_call: TRBJ1-5
v_call: TRBV7-3
clone_size: NA
d_call: TRBD1
cdr3_aa: CASSTQGDQPQHF
cdr3_nt: TGTGCCAGCAGCACACAGGGGGATCAGCCCCAGCATTTT

j_call: TRBJ1-3
v_call: TRBV6-5
clone_size: NA
d_call: TRBD1
cdr3_aa: CASSYGRGPSSTIYF
cdr3_nt: TGTGCCAGCAGTTACGGCAGGGGGCCCTCCTCCACCATATATTTT

j_call: TRBJ1-1
v_call: TRBV7-2
clone_size: NA
d_call: NA
cdr3_aa: CASSFQGRDYTEAFF
cdr3_nt: TGTGCCAGCAGTTTTCAGGGGAGGGATTACACTGAAGCTTTCTTT

j_call: TRBJ1-5
v_call: TRBV5-4
clone_size: few
d_call: NA
cdr3_aa: CASSLEGQPQHF
cdr3_nt: TGTGCCAGCAGCTTGGAAGGTCAGCCCCAGCATTTT

j_call: TRBJ2-4
v_call: TRBV4-1
clone_size: NA
d_call: NA
cdr3_aa: CASSQDSQRGEYPKYF
cdr3_nt: TGCGCCAGCAGCCAAGATAGCCAGAGGGGAGAGTATCCCAAGTACTTC